The TCR beta chain under discussion was sequenced for a study of blood T cells in healthy people across ages. Study-wide findings and caveats: A roughly linear fall in TCR beta diversity per million T cells was seen with increasing age.

A J-beta primer mix and a sample-barcoded 5' primer were used in a second PCR of about 7 to 12 cycles. TCRdb fed the 5' RACE reads into MiXCR, producing one record per CDR3 protein. The sample gives 1.4 million or so distinct CDR3 sequences, approximately 43% of which show up once; about 4.1% is in the top ten. As for this clonotype: Its antigen is not identified.

Isolated PBMCs totaled at least 6.5 million in each sample. The CDR3 has 13 amino acids. CDR1 and CDR2 from the germline V gene are SNHLY and FYNNEI. Losses at the gene ends were 10 bases for V and 4 bases for J; bases not matched to a gene: 7. The sequencing input was blood. This TCR derives from a woman aged 18 to 35 in good health. V gene TRBV2 combines with J gene TRBJ1-5, with TRBD1 matching 7 bases. The CDR3 DNA sequence: TGTGCCACAAGGGGACAGACTAATCAGCCCCAGCATTTT. Translating gives CATRGQTNQPQHF.